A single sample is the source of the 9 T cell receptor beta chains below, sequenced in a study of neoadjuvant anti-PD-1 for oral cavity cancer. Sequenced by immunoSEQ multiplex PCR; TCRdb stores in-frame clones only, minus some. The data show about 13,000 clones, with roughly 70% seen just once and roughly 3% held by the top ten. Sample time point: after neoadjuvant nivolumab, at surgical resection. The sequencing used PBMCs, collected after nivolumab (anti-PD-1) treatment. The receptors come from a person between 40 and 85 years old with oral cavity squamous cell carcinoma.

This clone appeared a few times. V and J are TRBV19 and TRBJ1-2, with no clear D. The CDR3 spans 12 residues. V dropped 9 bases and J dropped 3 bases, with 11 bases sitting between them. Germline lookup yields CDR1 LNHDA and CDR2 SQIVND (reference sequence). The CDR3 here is CASTGIYYGYTF. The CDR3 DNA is TGTGCCAGCACCGGGATTTACTATGGCTACACCTTC.

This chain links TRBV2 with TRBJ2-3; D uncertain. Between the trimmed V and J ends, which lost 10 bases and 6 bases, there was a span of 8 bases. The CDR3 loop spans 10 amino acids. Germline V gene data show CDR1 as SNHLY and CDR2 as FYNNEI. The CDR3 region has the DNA TGTGCCACTTTAGTTGATACGCAGTATTTT. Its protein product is CATLVDTQYF. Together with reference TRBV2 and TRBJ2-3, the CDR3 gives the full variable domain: EPEVTQTPSHQVTQMGQEVILRCVPISNHLYFYWYRQILGQKVEFLVSFYNNEISEKSEIFDDQFSVERPDGSNFTLKIRSTKLEDSAMYFCATLVDTQYFGPGTRLTVL.

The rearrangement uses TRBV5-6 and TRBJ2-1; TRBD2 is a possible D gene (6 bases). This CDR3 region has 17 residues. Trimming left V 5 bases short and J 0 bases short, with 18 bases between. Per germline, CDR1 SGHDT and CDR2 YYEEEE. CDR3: CASRATSSVASYNEQFF. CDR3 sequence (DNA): TGTGCCAGCAGGGCAACATCTAGCGTGGCCTCCTACAATGAGCAGTTCTTC.

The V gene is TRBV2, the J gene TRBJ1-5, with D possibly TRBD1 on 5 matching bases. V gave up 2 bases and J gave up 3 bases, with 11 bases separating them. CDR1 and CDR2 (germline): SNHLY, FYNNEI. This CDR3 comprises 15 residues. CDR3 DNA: TGTGCCAGCAGTGAAAGGCAGGGTCTCAATCAGCCCCAGCATTTT. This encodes CASSERQGLNQPQHF.

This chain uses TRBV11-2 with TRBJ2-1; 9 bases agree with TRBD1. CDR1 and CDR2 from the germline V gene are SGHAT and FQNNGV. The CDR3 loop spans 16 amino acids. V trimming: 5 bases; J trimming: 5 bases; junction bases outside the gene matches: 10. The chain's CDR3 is CASSPLQGAGHNEQFF. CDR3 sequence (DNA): TGTGCCAGCAGCCCCCTACAGGGGGCAGGGCACAATGAGCAGTTCTTC.

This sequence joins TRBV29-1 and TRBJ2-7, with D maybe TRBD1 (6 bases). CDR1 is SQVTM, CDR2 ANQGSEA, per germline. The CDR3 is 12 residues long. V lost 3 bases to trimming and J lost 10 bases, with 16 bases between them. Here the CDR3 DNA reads TGCAGCGTTGACTTCATCGGACAGAGACAGTACTTC. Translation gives CSVDFIGQRQYF.

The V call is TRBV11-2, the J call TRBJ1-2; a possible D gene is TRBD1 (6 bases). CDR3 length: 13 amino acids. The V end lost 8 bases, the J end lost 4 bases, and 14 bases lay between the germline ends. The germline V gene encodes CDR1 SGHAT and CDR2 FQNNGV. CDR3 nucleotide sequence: TGTGCCAGCGATAAGGGGGGCCCCTATGGCTACACCTTC. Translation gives CASDKGGPYGYTF.

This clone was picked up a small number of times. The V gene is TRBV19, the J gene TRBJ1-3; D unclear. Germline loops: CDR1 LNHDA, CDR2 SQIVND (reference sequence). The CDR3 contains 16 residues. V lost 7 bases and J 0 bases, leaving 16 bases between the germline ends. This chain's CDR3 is CASTSERARSGNTIYF. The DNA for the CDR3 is TGTGCCAGTACCTCAGAACGCGCCCGCTCTGGAAACACCATATATTTT.

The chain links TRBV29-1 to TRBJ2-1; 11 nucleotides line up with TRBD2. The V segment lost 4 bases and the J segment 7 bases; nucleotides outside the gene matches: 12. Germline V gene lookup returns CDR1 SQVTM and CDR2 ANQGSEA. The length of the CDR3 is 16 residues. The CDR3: CSVGATSGSMRNEQFF. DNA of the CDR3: TGCAGCGTTGGGGCTACTAGCGGGAGTATGAGAAATGAGCAGTTCTTC.